What follows describes a single TCR beta chain. V lost 4 bases and J 0 bases, leaving 19 bases between the germline ends. The CDR3 loop spans 17 amino acids. Germline CDR1 SEHNR, CDR2 FQNEAQ (reference sequence). The sample belongs to a study of blood T cell repertoires in COVID-19. Sequencing used immunoSEQ multiplex PCR; TCRdb keeps in-frame clones, though not all of them. The data contain approximately 75,000 clones, 82% of them seen just once; the ten biggest clones take up 7% to 9%. This TCR came from a human donor in a cohort sampled during active COVID-19. V usage is TRBV7-9 and J usage is TRBJ2-7, with D tentatively TRBD2 (6 bases). What was sequenced was peripheral blood. As DNA, the CDR3 is TGTGCCAGCAGCTCCATCTTCGGGACTGTGAGCTCCTACGAGCAGTACTTC. It encodes CASSSIFGTVSSYEQYF.